The clone carrying this TCR beta chain came up many times. Combining a sample-barcoded 5' primer with a J-beta primer mix, a second PCR ran for 7 to 11 cycles. TCRdb ran MiXCR on the 5' RACE reads and lists one entry per CDR3 protein. The sample has 650,000 to 700,000 distinct CDR3 sequences; about 34% are singletons. This entry comes from a study of blood T cells in healthy people across ages. Germline lookup yields CDR1 SGHTA and CDR2 FQGNSA. This CDR3 region has 15 residues. The V gene end was trimmed by 8 bases and the J gene end by 4 bases; junction bases not matched to a gene: 8. The clonotype comes from a woman over 75 in good health. Sequenced material: blood. The chain links TRBV7-2 to TRBJ2-7; the match to TRBD2 covers 13 bases. The CDR3 sequence is CASRTSGGAGYEQYF. The CDR3 nucleotides are TGTGCCAGCCGCACTAGCGGGGGGGCAGGTTACGAGCAGTACTTC.